The rows below give T cell receptor beta chains drawn from one sample of a study of blood T cell repertoires in COVID-19. Generated by immunoSEQ multiplex PCR, the TCRdb table keeps only in-frame clones and is missing some. The sample yields about 78,000 clones, about nine tenths seen once. The sample comprised peripheral blood. The receptor source for this set is a woman in her fifties or sixties in a cohort sampled during active COVID-19. Each CDR3 is given with its conserved first and last residue. The D gene is left open where the match is weak. Expanded clones are given a class, and other clones once, few, many or no size at all.

V gene	clone size	J gene	D gene	CDR3 DNA	CDR3 protein
TRBV7-9	few	TRBJ1-4	NA	TGTGCCAGCAGCTTAGTAGGGGGAACTAATGAAAAACTGTTTTTT	CASSLVGGTNEKLFF
TRBV7-2	NA	TRBJ1-2	TRBD1	TGTGCCAGCAGCTTAAAACAGGGGGGAGGTGGCTACACCTTC	CASSLKQGGGGYTF
TRBV9	NA	TRBJ2-2	TRBD2	TGTGCCAGCAGCGTAGGTACTAGCGATAACACCGGGGAGCTGTTTTTT	CASSVGTSDNTGELFF
TRBV7-9	NA	TRBJ1-1	NA	TGTGCCAGCAGCTCGGAGACCAATCCTGAAGCTTTCTTT	CASSSETNPEAFF
TRBV5-1	NA	TRBJ1-6	NA	TGCGCCAGCAGCCTCCAGGGGCGGGTTGGGGTCAATTCACCCCTCCACTTT	CASSLQGRVGVNSPLHF
TRBV19	NA	TRBJ2-7	NA	TGTGCCAGTAGTCCTCCGGACAGCGTTCCCTACGAGCAGTACTTC	CASSPPDSVPYEQYF
TRBV27	few	TRBJ1-1	NA	TGTGCCAGCGGAGGCCAAAAAGGTCGCATGAACACTGAAGCTTTCTTT	CASGGQKGRMNTEAFF
TRBV24-1	NA	TRBJ1-2	NA	TGTGCCACCCAGGGGTCTGGCTATGGCTACACCTTC	CATQGSGYGYTF
TRBV11-2	NA	TRBJ1-1	NA	TGTGCCAGCAGCGAGGGGGTATTCTACACTGAAGCTTTCTTT	CASSEGVFYTEAFF
TRBV19	NA	TRBJ2-2	TRBD2	TGTGCCAGTAAGATTAGCGGGAGGACCGGGGAGCTGTTTTTT	CASKISGRTGELFF
TRBV28	few	TRBJ1-5	NA	TGTGCCAGCACCAACAGCGGGCCTCAGCCCCAGCATTTT	CASTNSGPQPQHF
TRBV7-6	NA	TRBJ2-1	TRBD1	TGTGCCAGCAGCCCCTGGACAGGGAATGAGCAGTTCTTC	CASSPWTGNEQFF
TRBV4-1	once	TRBJ2-7	NA	TGCGCCAGCAGCCTGGATATTGGGGGCCGCGAGCAGTACTTC	CASSLDIGGREQYF
TRBV28	NA	TRBJ2-7	TRBD1	TGTGCCAGCAGTTTATCGACAGGGCGATACGAGCAGTACTTC	CASSLSTGRYEQYF
TRBV15	NA	TRBJ1-2	NA	TGTGCCACCAGCGGCCGTCAAACGGGAGGTGGCTACACCTTC	CATSGRQTGGGYTF
TRBV29-1	NA	TRBJ2-1	TRBD2	TGCAGCATGACTAGCGGGAGAGCATACAATGAGCAGTTCTTC	CSMTSGRAYNEQFF
TRBV5-6	few	TRBJ1-5	TRBD1	TGTGCCAGCAGCTTCAACCTTGGACAGGTCAATCAGCCCCAGCATTTT	CASSFNLGQVNQPQHF
TRBV30	NA	TRBJ2-7	NA	TGTGCCTGGAGTGTGGCCGGGAACGAGCAGTACTTC	CAWSVAGNEQYF
TRBV18	once	TRBJ1-5	NA	TGTGCCAGCTCCCTCCTAGACAGGTATAGCAATCAGCCCCAGCATTTT	CASSLLDRYSNQPQHF
TRBV19	NA	TRBJ2-3	TRBD2	TGTGCCAGTAGTATAGGGGGACTAGCGGGAATGACAGATACGCAGTATTTT	CASSIGGLAGMTDTQYF
TRBV20-1	NA	TRBJ1-4	TRBD1	TGCAGTGCCAACAGGGGTGAAAAACTGTTTTTT	CSANRGEKLFF
TRBV14	NA	TRBJ2-5	TRBD1	TGTGCCAGCAGCCAAGTCCAGGGGGCACAAGAGACCCAGTACTTC	CASSQVQGAQETQYF
TRBV7-2	NA	TRBJ1-5	NA	TGTGCCAGCAGTCCAGACAGTTACAATCAGCCCCAGCATTTT	CASSPDSYNQPQHF
TRBV28	NA	TRBJ1-4	TRBD1	TGTGCCAGCAGTTCAACAGGGGCCCTAACTAATGAAAAACTGTTTTTT	CASSSTGALTNEKLFF
TRBV9	NA	TRBJ1-2	NA	TGTGCCAGCAGCGACAGGGATGGCTACACCTTC	CASSDRDGYTF
TRBV2	NA	TRBJ2-3	TRBD1	TGTGCCAGCAGTGAAGAGGGGACAGGGACTATAGATACGCAGTATTTT	CASSEEGTGTIDTQYF